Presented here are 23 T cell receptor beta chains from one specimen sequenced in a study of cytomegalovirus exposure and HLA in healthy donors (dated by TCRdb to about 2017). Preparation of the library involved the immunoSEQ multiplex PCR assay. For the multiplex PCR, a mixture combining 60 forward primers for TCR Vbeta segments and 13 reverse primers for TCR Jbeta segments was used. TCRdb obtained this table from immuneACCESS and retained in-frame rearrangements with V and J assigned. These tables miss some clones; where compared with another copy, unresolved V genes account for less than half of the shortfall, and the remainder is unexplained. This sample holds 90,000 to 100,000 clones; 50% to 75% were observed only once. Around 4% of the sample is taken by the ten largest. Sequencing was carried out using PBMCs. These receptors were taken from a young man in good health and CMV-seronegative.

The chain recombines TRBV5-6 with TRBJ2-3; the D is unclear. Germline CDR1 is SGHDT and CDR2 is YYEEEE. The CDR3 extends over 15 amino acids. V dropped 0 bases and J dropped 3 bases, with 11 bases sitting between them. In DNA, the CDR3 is TGTGCCAGCAGCTTGGCAATAGCAGATACAGATACGCAGTATTTT. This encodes CASSLAIADTDTQYF.

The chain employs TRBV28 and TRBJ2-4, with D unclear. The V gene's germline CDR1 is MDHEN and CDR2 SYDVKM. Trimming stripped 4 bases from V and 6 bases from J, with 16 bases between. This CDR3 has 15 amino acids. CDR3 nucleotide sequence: TGTGCCAGCAGTTCCCCCGCAGGTGACCTAAACATTCAGTACTTC. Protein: CASSSPAGDLNIQYF.

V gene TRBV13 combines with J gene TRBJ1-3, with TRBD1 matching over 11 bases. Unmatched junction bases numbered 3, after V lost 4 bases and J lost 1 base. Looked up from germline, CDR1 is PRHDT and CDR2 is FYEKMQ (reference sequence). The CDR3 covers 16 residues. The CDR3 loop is CASSSGTGGSGNTIYF. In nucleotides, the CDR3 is TGTGCCAGCAGCTCCGGGACAGGGGGATCTGGAAACACCATATATTTT.

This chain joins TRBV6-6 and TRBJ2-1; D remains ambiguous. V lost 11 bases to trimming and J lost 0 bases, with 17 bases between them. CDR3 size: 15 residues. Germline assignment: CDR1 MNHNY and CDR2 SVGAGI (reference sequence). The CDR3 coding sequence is TGTGCCTCCTGCTTCGCCGCAGACTCCTACAATGAGCAGTTCTTC. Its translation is CASCFAADSYNEQFF.

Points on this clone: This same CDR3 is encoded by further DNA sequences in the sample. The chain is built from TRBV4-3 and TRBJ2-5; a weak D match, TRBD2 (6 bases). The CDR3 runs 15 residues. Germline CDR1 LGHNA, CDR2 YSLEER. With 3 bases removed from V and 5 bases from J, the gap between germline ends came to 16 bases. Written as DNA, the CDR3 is TGCGCCAGCAGCCAGAGAGGGCGTGGAGGGGAGACCCAGTACTTC. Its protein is CASSQRGRGGETQYF.

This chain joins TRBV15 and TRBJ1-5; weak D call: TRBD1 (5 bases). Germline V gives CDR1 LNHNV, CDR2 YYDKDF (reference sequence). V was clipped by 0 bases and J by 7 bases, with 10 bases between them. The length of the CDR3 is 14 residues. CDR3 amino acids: CATSREKGNQPQHF. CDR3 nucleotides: TGTGCCACCAGCAGAGAAAAGGGGAACCAGCCCCAGCATTTT.

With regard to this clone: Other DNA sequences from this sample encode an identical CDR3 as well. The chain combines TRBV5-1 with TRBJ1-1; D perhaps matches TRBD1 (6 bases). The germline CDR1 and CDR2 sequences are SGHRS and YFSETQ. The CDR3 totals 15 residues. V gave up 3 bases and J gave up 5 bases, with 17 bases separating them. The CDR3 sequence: CASSSEPGQGTEAFF. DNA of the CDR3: TGCGCCAGCAGCTCCGAACCGGGGCAGGGGACTGAAGCTTTCTTT.

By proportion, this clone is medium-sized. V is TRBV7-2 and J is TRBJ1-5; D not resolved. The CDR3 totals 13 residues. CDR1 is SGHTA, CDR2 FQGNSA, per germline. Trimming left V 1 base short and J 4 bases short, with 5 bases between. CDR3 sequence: CASSLGQNQPQHF. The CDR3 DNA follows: TGTGCCAGCAGCTTAGGGCAGAATCAGCCCCAGCATTTT.

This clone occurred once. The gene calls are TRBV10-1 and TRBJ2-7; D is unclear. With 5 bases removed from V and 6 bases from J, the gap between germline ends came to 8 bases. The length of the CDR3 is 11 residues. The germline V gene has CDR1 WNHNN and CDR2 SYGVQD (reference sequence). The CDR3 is CASSHPGEQYF. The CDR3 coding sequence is TGCGCCAGCAGTCACCCCGGCGAGCAGTACTTC.

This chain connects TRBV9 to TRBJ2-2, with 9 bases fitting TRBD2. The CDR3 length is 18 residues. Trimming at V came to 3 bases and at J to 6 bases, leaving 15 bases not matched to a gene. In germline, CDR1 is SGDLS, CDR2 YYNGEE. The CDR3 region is CASSAPPGSGGSPGELFF. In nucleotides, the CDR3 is TGTGCCAGCAGCGCTCCGCCCGGGAGCGGGGGGAGTCCCGGGGAGCTGTTTTTT.

Written as DNA, the CDR3 is TGCGCCAGCAGCCAAGATAGTTGGACAGAGCAGTACTTC. Encoded protein: CASSQDSWTEQYF. The V gene is TRBV4-3, the J gene TRBJ2-7; TRBD1 is a possible D gene (5 bases). The CDR3 contains 13 residues. The V gene lost 0 bases and the J gene lost 7 bases, with 10 bases spanning the gap. CDR1 and CDR2 from the germline V gene are LGHNA and YSLEER.

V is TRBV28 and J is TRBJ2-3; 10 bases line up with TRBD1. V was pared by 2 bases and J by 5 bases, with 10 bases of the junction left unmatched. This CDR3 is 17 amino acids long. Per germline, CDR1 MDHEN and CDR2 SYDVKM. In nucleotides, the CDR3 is TGTGCCAGCAGTTTACAGTCCGTGACAGGGGGCAGAGATACGCAGTATTTT. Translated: CASSLQSVTGGRDTQYF.

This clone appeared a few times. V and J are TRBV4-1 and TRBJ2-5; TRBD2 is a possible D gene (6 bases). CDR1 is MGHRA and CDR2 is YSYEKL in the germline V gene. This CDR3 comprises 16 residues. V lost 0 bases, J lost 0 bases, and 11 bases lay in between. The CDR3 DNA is TGCGCCAGCAGCCAAGAAGGAGCGGGCCACCAAGAGACCCAGTACTTC. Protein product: CASSQEGAGHQETQYF.

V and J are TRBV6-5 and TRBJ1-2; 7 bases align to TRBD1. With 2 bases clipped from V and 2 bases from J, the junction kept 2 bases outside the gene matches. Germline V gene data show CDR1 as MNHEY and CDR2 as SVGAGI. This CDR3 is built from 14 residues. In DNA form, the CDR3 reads TGTGCCAGCAGTTACGACAGGGTCAACTATGGCTACACCTTC. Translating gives CASSYDRVNYGYTF.

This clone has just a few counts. The CDR3 reads CAIRGGAGGYTF. In DNA form, the CDR3 reads TGTGCCATCAGGGGGGGGGCTGGCGGCTACACCTTC. The chain carries TRBV10-3 and TRBJ1-2, with D perhaps matching TRBD1 (6 bases). The CDR3 length is 12 residues. V was cut by 6 bases and J by 8 bases, with 13 bases left in between. The germline gives CDR1 ENHRY, CDR2 SYGVKD.

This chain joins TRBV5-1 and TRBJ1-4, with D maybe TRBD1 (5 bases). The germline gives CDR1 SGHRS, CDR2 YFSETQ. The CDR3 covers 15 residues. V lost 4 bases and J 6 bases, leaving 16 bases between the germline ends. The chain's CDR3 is CASSVKQDRYEKLFF. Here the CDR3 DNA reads TGCGCCAGCAGCGTAAAACAGGACCGCTATGAAAAACTGTTTTTT.

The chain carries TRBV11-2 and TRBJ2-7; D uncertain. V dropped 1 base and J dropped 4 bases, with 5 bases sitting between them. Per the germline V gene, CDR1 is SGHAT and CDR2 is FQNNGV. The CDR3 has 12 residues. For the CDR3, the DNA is TGTGCCAGCAGCTTAGGGCGGTACGAGCAGTACTTC. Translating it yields CASSLGRYEQYF. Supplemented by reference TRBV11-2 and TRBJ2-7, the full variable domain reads EAGVAQSPRYKIIEKRQSVAFWCNPISGHATLYWYQQILGQGPKLLIQFQNNGVVDDSQLPKDRFSAERLKGVDSTLKIQPAKLEDSAVYLCASSLGRYEQYFGPGTRLTVT.

The CDR3 DNA sequence: TGTGCCAGTAGTAACACAGGGGCAAACTATGGCTACACCTTC. This gives the protein CASSNTGANYGYTF. This rearrangement joins TRBV19 to TRBJ1-2; 7 nucleotides agree with TRBD1. This CDR3 is built from 14 residues. The germline V gene has CDR1 LNHDA and CDR2 SQIVND (reference sequence). The ends lost 4 bases at V and 2 bases at J; junction bases unmatched: 4.

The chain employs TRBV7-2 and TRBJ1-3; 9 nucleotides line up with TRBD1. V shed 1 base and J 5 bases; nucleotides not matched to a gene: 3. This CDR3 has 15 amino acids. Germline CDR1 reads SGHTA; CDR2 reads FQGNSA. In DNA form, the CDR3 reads TGTGCCAGCAGCTTAGGGACAGGGGACAGAAACACCATATATTTT. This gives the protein CASSLGTGDRNTIYF.

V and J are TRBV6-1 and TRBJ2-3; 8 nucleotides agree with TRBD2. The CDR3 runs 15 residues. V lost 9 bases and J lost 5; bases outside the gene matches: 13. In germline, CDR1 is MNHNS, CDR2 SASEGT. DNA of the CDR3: TGTGCCAGTATGGATCGGGGGGGCCCCAGAGATACGCAGTATTTT. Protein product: CASMDRGGPRDTQYF.

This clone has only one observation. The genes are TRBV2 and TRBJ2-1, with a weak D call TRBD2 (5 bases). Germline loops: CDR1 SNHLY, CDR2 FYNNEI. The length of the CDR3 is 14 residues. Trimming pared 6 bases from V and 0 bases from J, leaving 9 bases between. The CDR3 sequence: CASRTGSSYNEQFF. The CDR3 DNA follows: TGTGCCAGCAGAACGGGGAGCTCCTACAATGAGCAGTTCTTC.

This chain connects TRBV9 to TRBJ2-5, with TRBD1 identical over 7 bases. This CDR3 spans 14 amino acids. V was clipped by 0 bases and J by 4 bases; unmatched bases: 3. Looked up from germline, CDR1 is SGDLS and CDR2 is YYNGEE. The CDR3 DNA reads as TGTGCCAGCAGCGTAGAGGGGGCCGGAGAGACCCAGTACTTC. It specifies CASSVEGAGETQYF.

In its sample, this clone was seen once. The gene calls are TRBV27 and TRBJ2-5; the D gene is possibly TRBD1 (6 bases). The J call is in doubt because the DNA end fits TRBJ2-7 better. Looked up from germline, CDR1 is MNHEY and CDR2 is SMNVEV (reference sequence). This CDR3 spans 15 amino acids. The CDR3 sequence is CASSLKDSGSYEQYF. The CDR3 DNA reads TGTGCCAGCAGTTTAAAGGACAGCGGCTCCTACGAGCAGTACTTC.